This T cell receptor beta chain was captured in a study of T cell responses to AZD1222 COVID-19 vaccine. The overall study: Whether given at about 4 or about 12 weeks, second doses were pooled.

Points on this clone: Antigen specificity is unknown.

V shed 5 bases and J 7 bases; nucleotides not matched to a gene: 8. The germline gives CDR1 LNHDA, CDR2 SQIVND (reference sequence). CDR3 length equals 15 residues. Study-level results: Clonal diversity was possibly underestimated, and white British individuals and females predominated among donors. Close to half of all spike-specific TCRs reportedly target regions of the variants that are unmutated. Spike-specific TCR breadth and depth went up after people got two AZD1222 doses.

TCRdb keeps only in-frame clones here, not all; method: immunoSEQ multiplex PCR. The sample holds fewer than 70,000 clones, roughly 90% seen once. The TCR was taken from an adult in good health. The genes are TRBV19 and TRBJ1-4, with 9 bases identical to TRBD1. The sample here was peripheral blood, taken on day 0 of AZD1222 vaccination. CDR3: CASSSPWTGVEKLFF. The CDR3 DNA follows: TGTGCCAGTAGTTCTCCGTGGACAGGGGTTGAAAAACTGTTTTTT.